These 16 T cell receptor beta chains came from one sample sequenced in a study of control samples from healthy donors and cancer patients. Clones were read by immunoSEQ multiplex PCR, and TCRdb kept only the in-frame ones, dropping some. The sample has about 150,000 clones, around 95% seen once. The source material was blood. These receptors all come from a man aged 35-49 years in good health.

CDR3 nucleotide sequence: TGTGCCAGCAGCTTATCTGGGCTGAACACCGGGGAGCTGTTTTTT. Translating it yields CASSLSGLNTGELFF. The chain employs TRBV13 and TRBJ2-2; D gene ambiguous. Trimming pared 2 bases from V and 1 base from J, leaving 8 bases between. CDR3 length: 15 residues. Germline assignment: CDR1 PRHDT and CDR2 FYEKMQ (reference sequence).

V usage is TRBV18 and J usage is TRBJ1-1; tentative D call: TRBD1 (6 bases). Trimming took 4 bases from V and 3 from J, leaving 12 bases between them. Per the germline V gene, CDR1 is KGHSH and CDR2 is LQKENI. This CDR3 is 14 amino acids long. The DNA for the CDR3 is TGTGCCAGCTCACGCCGGTCAGGGGACACTGAAGCTTTCTTT. It codes for CASSRRSGDTEAFF. Supplemented by reference TRBV18 and TRBJ1-1, the full variable domain reads NAGVMQNPRHLVRRRGQEARLRCSPMKGHSHVYWYRQLPEEGLKFMVYLQKENIIDESGMPKERFSAEFPKEGPSILRIQQVVRGDSAAYFCASSRRSGDTEAFFGQGTRLTVV.

V is TRBV24-1 and J is TRBJ2-1; a possible D gene is TRBD1 (7 bases). The V gene's germline CDR1 is KGHDR and CDR2 SFDVKD. Trimming removed 3 bases from V and 4 bases from J, with 12 bases in between. There are 15 residues in the CDR3. CDR3 amino acids: CATSDQGGRYNEQFF. In DNA form, the CDR3 reads TGTGCCACCAGTGATCAGGGGGGTCGATACAATGAGCAGTTCTTC.

The chain joins TRBV6-5 to TRBJ1-1; D is undetermined. With 3 bases removed from V and 8 bases from J, the gap between germline ends came to 10 bases. The CDR3 is 12 amino acids. The V gene's germline CDR1 is MNHEY and CDR2 SVGAGI. The CDR3 sequence is CASSYTGEEAFF. Here the CDR3 DNA reads TGTGCCAGCAGTTATACTGGGGAAGAAGCTTTCTTT.

The chain has TRBV6-5 and TRBJ1-1, with D perhaps matching TRBD1 (5 bases). This CDR3 is built from 13 residues. V gave up 6 bases and J gave up 6 bases, with 14 bases separating them. Germline V CDR1 and CDR2: MNHEY, SVGAGI. The CDR3 sequence: CASRGDQGAEAFF. CDR3 coding DNA: TGTGCCAGCAGGGGTGATCAGGGTGCTGAAGCTTTCTTT.

This chain uses TRBV29-1 with TRBJ2-1; D unclear. Trimming stripped 7 bases from V and 9 bases from J, with 7 bases between. This CDR3 contains 9 residues. In germline, CDR1 is SQVTM, CDR2 ANQGSEA. CDR3 sequence (DNA): TGCAGCGCAGGACCTGAGCAGTTCTTC. Translated, it gives CSAGPEQFF.

This chain connects TRBV21-1 to TRBJ2-3; the table's D call TRBD2 went unverified against the DNA. TRBV21-1 corresponds to a pseudogene. This CDR3 has 17 amino acids. CDR3 nucleotide sequence: TGTGCCAGCAGCGCCTTCCTCGCTGGCGGTGCCACAGATACGCAGTATTTT. Translated, it gives CASSAFLAGGATDTQYF.

The CDR3 sequence is CASSPAGTPGLGQFF. The DNA of the CDR3 is TGTGCCAGCAGTCCGGCGGGAACACCAGGGCTTGGGCAGTTCTTC. The V gene is TRBV6-6, the J gene TRBJ2-1; weak D call: TRBD2 (6 bases). This CDR3 has 15 residues. From germline, CDR1 is MNHNY and CDR2 SVGAGI (reference sequence). The V gene lost 5 bases and the J gene lost 12 bases, with 23 bases spanning the gap.

Here the CDR3 reads CASSLRWVGQNTGELFF. The CDR3 coding sequence is TGTGCCAGCAGTCTCCGGTGGGTGGGACAGAACACCGGGGAGCTGTTTTTT. The chain employs TRBV7-2 and TRBJ2-2; maybe TRBD1 (6 bases). Germline V gene sequence: CDR1 SGHTA, CDR2 FQGNSA. V was clipped by 6 bases and J by 1 base, with 18 bases between them. The CDR3 contains 17 residues.

This clone was observed a single time. V is TRBV9 and J is TRBJ2-3; D might be TRBD1 (5 bases). V lost 1 base, J lost 1 base, and 10 bases lay in between. The CDR3 loop spans 15 amino acids. The germline gives CDR1 SGDLS, CDR2 YYNGEE. The DNA for the CDR3 is TGTGCCAGCAGCGTAAGGGGATTCGGCACAGATACGCAGTATTTT. Amino acid sequence: CASSVRGFGTDTQYF.

This chain joins TRBV24-1 and TRBJ2-3, with 12 bases lining up with TRBD2. V was pared by 4 bases and J by 3 bases, with 4 bases of the junction left unmatched. The CDR3 sequence is 16 residues long. The germline V gene encodes CDR1 KGHDR and CDR2 SFDVKD. CDR3 loop: CATSDPTSGGTDTQYF. The CDR3 DNA follows: TGTGCCACCAGTGACCCCACTAGCGGGGGGACAGATACGCAGTATTTT.

The V call is TRBV11-2, the J call TRBJ1-1; tentative D call: TRBD1 (6 bases). The ends were cut back, 5 bases at V and 0 bases at J, with 16 bases in the middle. The CDR3 is 16 amino acids. The germline CDR1 and CDR2 sequences are SGHAT and FQNNGV. The CDR3 is CASSRRARGMNTEAFF. The CDR3 region has the DNA TGTGCCAGCAGCCGACGGGCGAGGGGGATGAACACTGAAGCTTTCTTT.

This clone has a single count. The CDR3 sequence: CASIDREPGELFF. The CDR3 DNA follows: TGTGCCAGTATTGACAGGGAACCGGGGGAGCTGTTTTTT. V gene TRBV19 combines with J gene TRBJ2-2, with 7 nucleotides matching TRBD1. Germline V gene lookup returns CDR1 LNHDA and CDR2 SQIVND (reference sequence). CDR3 length equals 13 residues. V was pared by 7 bases and J by 8 bases, with 7 bases of the junction left unmatched.

CDR3 sequence reads: CATSDAETAGETQYF. Here the CDR3 DNA reads TGTGCCACCAGTGATGCCGAGACGGCCGGGGAGACCCAGTACTTC. This chain joins TRBV24-1 and TRBJ2-5; D gene uncertain. CDR1 and CDR2 (germline): KGHDR, SFDVKD. The CDR3 sequence is 15 residues long. V dropped 3 bases and J dropped 5 bases, with 15 bases sitting between them.

This chain uses TRBV7-2 with TRBJ1-5; 12 nucleotides align to TRBD1. The CDR3 is 15 amino acids. Per the germline V gene, CDR1 is SGHTA and CDR2 is FQGNSA. Germline trimming cut 5 bases from V and 6 bases from J; bases unmatched to any gene: 5. CDR3 loop: CASSRGQGAAQPQHF. CDR3 nucleotide sequence: TGTGCCAGCAGCCGGGGACAGGGGGCCGCTCAGCCCCAGCATTTT.

V and J are TRBV7-9 and TRBJ2-3, with a weak D call TRBD2 (6 bases). There are 15 residues in the CDR3. V lost 5 bases and J lost 0, with 12 bases in between. CDR1 is SEHNR, CDR2 FQNEAQ, per germline (reference sequence). In DNA form, the CDR3 reads TGTGCCAGCAGCGCCAGACTAGAAAGCACAGATACGCAGTATTTT. Translated: CASSARLESTDTQYF.